This T cell receptor beta chain appears in the sequencing data of a study of T cell responses to AZD1222 COVID-19 vaccine. Notes on the study in general: Two AZD1222 administrations were followed by greater Spike-specific TCR breadth and depth.

Sequencing used immunoSEQ multiplex PCR; TCRdb keeps in-frame clones, though not all of them. This table holds around 100,000 clones, over 90% found once. Germline-derived CDR1 and CDR2 are GTSNPN and SVGIG (reference sequence). The CDR3 length is 11 residues. V was pared by 4 bases and J by 8 bases, with 11 bases between. A single count supports this clone. Its matching antigen is unknown. The gene calls are TRBV30 and TRBJ1-2, with D perhaps matching TRBD1 (5 bases). Sample: peripheral blood, taken on day 0 of AZD1222 vaccination. This receptor was taken from an adult in good health. Here the CDR3 reads CAWTGVGGYTF. The CDR3 DNA reads TGTGCCTGGACGGGGGTCGGCGGCTACACCTTC.